The 3 T cell receptor beta chains below were found in one sample sequenced in a study of blood T cell dynamics during melanoma immunotherapy. Time point meaning: pre-treatment baseline. TCRdb's table, derived via immunoSEQ multiplex PCR, lists solely in-frame clones and lacks some. Here the sample spans under 15,000 clones, 70% to 90% being singletons. The source was blood, collected from a patient treated with checkpoint blockade. The source of these receptors is a human donor with melanoma.

This chain joins TRBV19 and TRBJ1-2, with D unclear. Germline V gene data show CDR1 as LNHDA and CDR2 as SQIVND (reference sequence). The CDR3 contains 11 residues. V lost 3 bases, J lost 4 bases, and 3 bases lay in between. The CDR3 coding sequence is TGTGCCAGTAGTATCCGCTATGGCTACACCTTC. Amino acid sequence: CASSIRYGYTF.

The V call is TRBV4-1, the J call TRBJ1-5; tentative D call: TRBD1 (6 bases). The germline V gene has CDR1 MGHRA and CDR2 YSYEKL. Trimming removed 2 bases from V and 0 bases from J, with 14 bases in between. CDR3 length: 17 residues. The CDR3 DNA reads TGCGCCAGCAGCCAAACCTACAGGGTTTATAGCAATCAGCCCCAGCATTTT. Translation: CASSQTYRVYSNQPQHF.

V and J are TRBV30 and TRBJ1-3; D is unclear. Germline values: CDR1 GTSNPN, CDR2 SVGIG (reference sequence). V was shortened by 2 bases and J by 0 bases, with 8 bases between the two germline ends. CDR3 length: 14 residues. CDR3 DNA: TGTGCCTGGAGTAGTGTAGGCTCTGGAAACACCATATATTTT. Residues: CAWSSVGSGNTIYF.